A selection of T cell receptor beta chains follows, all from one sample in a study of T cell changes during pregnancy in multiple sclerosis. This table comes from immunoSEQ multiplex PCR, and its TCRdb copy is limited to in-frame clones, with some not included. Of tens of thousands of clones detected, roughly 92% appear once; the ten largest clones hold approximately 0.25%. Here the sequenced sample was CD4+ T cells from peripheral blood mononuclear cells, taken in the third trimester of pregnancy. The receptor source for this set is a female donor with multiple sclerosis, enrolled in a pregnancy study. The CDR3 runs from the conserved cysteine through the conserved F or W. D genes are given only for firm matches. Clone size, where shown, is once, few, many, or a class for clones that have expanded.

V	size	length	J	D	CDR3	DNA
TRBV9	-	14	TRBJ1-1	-	CASSVRAGNTEAFF	TGTGCCAGCAGCGTTAGGGCGGGGAACACTGAAGCTTTCTTT
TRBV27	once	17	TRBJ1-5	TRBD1	CASSPQPLGQANQPQHF	TGTGCCAGCAGTCCGCAACCCTTAGGACAGGCCAATCAGCCCCAGCATTTT
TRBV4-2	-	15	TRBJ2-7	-	CASSQDSGRGYEQYF	TGTGCCAGCAGCCAAGATAGTGGCAGGGGCTACGAGCAGTACTTC
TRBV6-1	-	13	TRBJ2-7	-	CASSEAGTYEQYF	TGTGCCAGCAGTGAAGCAGGGACTTACGAGCAGTACTTC
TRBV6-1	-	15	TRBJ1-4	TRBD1	CASSAETGMGEKLFF	TGTGCCAGCAGTGCAGAGACAGGGATGGGTGAAAAACTGTTTTTT
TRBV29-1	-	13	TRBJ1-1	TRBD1	CSVHPTGATEAFF	TGCAGCGTTCATCCGACAGGGGCCACTGAAGCTTTCTTT
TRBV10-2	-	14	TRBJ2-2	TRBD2	CASSDLLASGELFF	TGCGCCAGCAGTGACTTACTAGCGTCCGGGGAGCTGTTTTTT
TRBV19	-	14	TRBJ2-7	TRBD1	CASSVRDSSYEQYF	TGTGCCAGTAGTGTTCGGGACAGCTCCTACGAGCAGTACTTC
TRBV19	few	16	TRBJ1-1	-	CASSAEPGHQNTEAFF	TGTGCCAGTAGTGCAGAACCGGGACACCAGAACACTGAAGCTTTCTTT
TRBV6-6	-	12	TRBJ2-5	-	CASSTSEETQYF	TGTGCCAGCAGTACCTCGGAAGAGACCCAGTACTTC
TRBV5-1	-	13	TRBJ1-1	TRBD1	CASSLGGRDEAFF	TGCGCCAGCAGCCTAGGGGGCCGCGATGAAGCTTTCTTT
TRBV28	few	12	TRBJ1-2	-	CASSRVGYGYTF	TGTGCCAGCAGTCGGGTAGGCTATGGCTACACCTTC
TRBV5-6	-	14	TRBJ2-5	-	CASSSVGGQETQYF	TGTGCCAGCAGCTCCGTCGGGGGCCAAGAGACCCAGTACTTC
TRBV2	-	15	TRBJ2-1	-	CASSVSRGAHNEQFF	TGTGCCAGCAGTGTCTCTAGAGGCGCCCACAATGAGCAGTTCTTC
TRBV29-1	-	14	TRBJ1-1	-	CSVVGGRTRGEAFF	TGCAGCGTTGTCGGGGGGAGGACACGGGGTGAAGCTTTCTTT
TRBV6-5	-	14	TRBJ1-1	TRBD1	CASTQTGAMTEAFF	TGTGCCAGCACCCAAACAGGGGCAATGACTGAAGCTTTCTTT
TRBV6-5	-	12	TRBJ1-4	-	CASSPGQGKLFF	TGTGCCAGCAGTCCGGGACAAGGAAAACTGTTTTTT
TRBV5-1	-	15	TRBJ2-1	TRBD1	CATTAGTGSYNEQFF	TGCGCCACCACGGCCGGGACAGGGTCCTACAATGAGCAGTTCTTC
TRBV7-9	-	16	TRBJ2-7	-	CASSLSGRFSSYEQYF	TGTGCCAGCAGCTTAAGTGGGCGATTCAGCTCCTACGAGCAGTACTTC
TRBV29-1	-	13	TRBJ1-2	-	CSVEAAGLGGYTF	TGCAGCGTTGAAGCGGCAGGGTTGGGCGGCTACACCTTC
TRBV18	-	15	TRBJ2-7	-	CASSPQGVSTYEQYF	TGTGCCAGCTCACCACAAGGGGTGTCCACCTACGAGCAGTACTTC
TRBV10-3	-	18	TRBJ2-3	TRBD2	CAIDEGKLSGPSTDTQYF	TGTGCCATCGACGAGGGGAAGCTTAGCGGGCCAAGCACAGATACGCAGTATTTT
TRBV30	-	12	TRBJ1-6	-	CAWEPGQSPLHF	TGTGCCTGGGAACCGGGACAATCACCCCTCCACTTT
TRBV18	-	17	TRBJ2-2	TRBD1	CASSPLPGQGNTGELFF	TGTGCCAGCTCACCCCTACCGGGACAGGGGAACACCGGGGAGCTGTTTTTT
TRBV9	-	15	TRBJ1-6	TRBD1	CASSAHRGPNSPLHF	TGTGCCAGCAGCGCTCACAGGGGTCCTAATTCACCCCTCCACTTT
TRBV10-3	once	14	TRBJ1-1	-	CAISGQGGNTEAFF	TGTGCCATCAGCGGACAAGGGGGAAACACTGAAGCTTTCTTT
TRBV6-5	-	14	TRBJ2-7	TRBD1	CASSPGQGSYEQYF	TGTGCCAGCAGTCCTGGACAGGGGTCATACGAGCAGTACTTC
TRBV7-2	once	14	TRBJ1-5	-	CASSFSGINQPQHF	TGTGCCAGCAGCTTTTCAGGGATCAATCAGCCCCAGCATTTT
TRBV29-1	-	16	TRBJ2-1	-	CSVEELAPSSYNEQFF	TGCAGCGTTGAAGAATTAGCGCCAAGCTCCTACAATGAGCAGTTCTTC
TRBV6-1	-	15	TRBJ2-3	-	CASSEWGRSTDTQYF	TGTGCCAGCAGTGAATGGGGGAGGTCCACAGATACGCAGTATTTT
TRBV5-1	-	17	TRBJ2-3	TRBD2	CASLPEPIAGVTDTQYF	TGCGCCAGCCTCCCCGAACCGATAGCGGGAGTCACAGATACGCAGTATTTT
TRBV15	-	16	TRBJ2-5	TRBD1	CATSIPTGGGRETQYF	TGTGCCACCAGCATACCTACAGGGGGCGGTCGGGAGACCCAGTACTTC
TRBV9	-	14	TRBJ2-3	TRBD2	CASSVVGLGESQYF	TGTGCCAGCAGCGTAGTGGGACTAGGAGAATCGCAGTATTTT
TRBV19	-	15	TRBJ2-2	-	CASSKTRTFTGELFF	TGTGCCAGTAGCAAAACTAGAACCTTCACCGGGGAGCTGTTTTTT
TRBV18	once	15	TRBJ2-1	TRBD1	CASSPYTGAYNEQFF	TGTGCCAGCTCACCCTACACAGGGGCCTACAATGAGCAGTTCTTC
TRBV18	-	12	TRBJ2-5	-	CASSRRQETQYF	TGTGCCAGCTCGCGGAGACAAGAGACCCAGTACTTC
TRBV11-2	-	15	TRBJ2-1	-	CASSSLSGSYNEQFF	TGTGCCAGCAGCTCCCTTTCCGGCTCCTACAATGAGCAGTTCTTC
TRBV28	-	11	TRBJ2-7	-	CASSFNLEQYF	TGTGCCAGCAGTTTTAATCTTGAGCAGTACTTC
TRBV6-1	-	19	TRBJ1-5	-	CASSEAWDTRPSSNQPQHF	TGTGCCAGCAGTGAAGCTTGGGACACGCGGCCAAGTAGCAATCAGCCCCAGCATTTT
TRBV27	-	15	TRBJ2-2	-	CASSSRGGETGELFF	TGTGCCAGCAGTAGCAGGGGTGGTGAGACCGGGGAGCTGTTTTTT
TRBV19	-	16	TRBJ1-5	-	CASSIIRTANNQPQHF	TGTGCCAGTAGTATAATTCGGACAGCCAACAATCAGCCCCAGCATTTT
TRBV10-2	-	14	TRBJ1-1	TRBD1	CASTDTGGITEAFF	TGCGCCAGCACTGACACAGGGGGGATCACTGAAGCTTTCTTT
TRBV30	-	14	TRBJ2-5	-	CAWKRGRAWETQYF	TGTGCCTGGAAGAGGGGGAGGGCCTGGGAGACCCAGTACTTC
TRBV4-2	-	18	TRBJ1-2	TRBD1	CASSLPGGVGTGITGYTF	TGTGCCAGCAGCCTCCCCGGTGGAGTAGGGACAGGTATTACTGGCTACACCTTC
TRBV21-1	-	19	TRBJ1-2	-	CASSHGGGTPRLYTYGYTF	TGTGCCAGCAGTCACGGGGGGGGGACCCCACGACTATATACATATGGCTACACCTTC
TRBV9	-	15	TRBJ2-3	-	CASTTLGTNTDTQYF	TGTGCCAGCACCACCCTGGGGACAAACACAGATACGCAGTATTTT
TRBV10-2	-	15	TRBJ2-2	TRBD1	CASSVTGPGTGELFF	TGCGCCAGCAGTGTGACAGGGCCTGGCACCGGGGAGCTGTTTTTT